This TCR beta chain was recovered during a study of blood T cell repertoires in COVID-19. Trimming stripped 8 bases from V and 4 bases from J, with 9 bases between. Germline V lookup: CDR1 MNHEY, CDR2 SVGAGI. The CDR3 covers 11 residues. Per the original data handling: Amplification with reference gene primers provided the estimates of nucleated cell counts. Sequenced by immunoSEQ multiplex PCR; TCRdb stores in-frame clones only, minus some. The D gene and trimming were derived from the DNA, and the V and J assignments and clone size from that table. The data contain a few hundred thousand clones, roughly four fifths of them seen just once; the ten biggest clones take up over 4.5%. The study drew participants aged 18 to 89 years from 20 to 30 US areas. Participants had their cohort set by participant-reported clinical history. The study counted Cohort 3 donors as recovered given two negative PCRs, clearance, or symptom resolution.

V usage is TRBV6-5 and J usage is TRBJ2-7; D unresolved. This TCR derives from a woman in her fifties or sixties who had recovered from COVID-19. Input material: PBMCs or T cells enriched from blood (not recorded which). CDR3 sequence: CASSPLYEQYF. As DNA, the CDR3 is TGTGCCAGCTCTCCCCTGTACGAGCAGTACTTC.